A single sample is the source of the 17 T cell receptor beta chains below, sequenced in a study of T cells in Graves' hyperthyroidism and ophthalmopathy. RNA transcripts yielded amplified TCR beta CDR3 regions. Initially, a first-round RT-PCR of the TCR CDR3 employed the HTBI primer set. TCRdb redid the calling of the multiplex PCR reads with MiXCR, one entry per CDR3 protein. The sample lists roughly 570,000 distinct CDR3 sequences; more than 45% were seen once. The sequencing sample was made of peripheral blood or thyroid tissue (not recorded which). Receptors were obtained from an adult woman with Graves' disease, either hyperthyroidism or ophthalmopathy (not recorded which).

The chain joins TRBV25-1 to TRBJ1-2, with D perhaps matching TRBD1 (5 bases). Trimming shortened V by 6 bases and J by 2 bases, and 16 bases separated the two germline ends. The CDR3 is made up of 15 amino acids. Germline V gene data show CDR1 as MGHDK and CDR2 as SYGVNS. CDR3 DNA: TGTGCCAGCAGCTGGGGCGGGAAATCAAACTATGGCTACACCTTC. It is translated as CASSWGGKSNYGYTF.

The chain is built from TRBV7-9 and TRBJ2-7, with D uncertain. V lost 6 bases and J 3 bases, leaving 9 bases between the germline ends. Germline V gene data show CDR1 as SEHNR and CDR2 as FQNEAQ (reference sequence). The CDR3 spans 12 residues. The CDR3 coding sequence is TGTGCCAGCAGTTTTTGGGACTACGAGCAGTACTTC. Protein product: CASSFWDYEQYF.

This clonotype was found many times. The CDR3 region has the DNA TGTGCCAGCAGCTTAGTCTTGTTCATGAACACTGAAGCTTTCTTT. The encoded protein is CASSLVLFMNTEAFF. The rearrangement joins TRBV7-9 to TRBJ1-1; D is uncertain. Trimming took 1 base from V and 0 from J, leaving 9 bases between them. Germline V gene lookup returns CDR1 SEHNR and CDR2 FQNEAQ (reference sequence). This CDR3 has 15 amino acids. The whole variable domain, filled in from reference TRBV7-9 and TRBJ1-1, reads DTGVSQNPRHKITKRGQNVTFRCDPISEHNRLYWYRQTLGQGPEFLTYFQNEAQLEKSRLLSDRFSAERPKGSFSTLEIQRTEQGDSAMYLCASSLVLFMNTEAFFGQGTRLTVV.

This clonotype has only one observation. The rearrangement uses TRBV7-8 and TRBJ2-2; 9 nucleotides match TRBD1. Per the germline V gene, CDR1 is SGHVS and CDR2 is FQNEAQ. V dropped 6 bases and J dropped 1; count of bases not matched to a gene: 12. This CDR3 is 18 amino acids long. The CDR3 nucleotides are TGTGCCAGCAGGTCTGGGACAGGGTCCCCACAGAACACCGGGGAGCTGTTTTTT. It codes for CASRSGTGSPQNTGELFF.

This clonotype has at least ten counts. This chain links TRBV9 with TRBJ2-5; 7 nucleotides agree with TRBD1. V gave up 4 bases and J gave up 2 bases; unmatched junction bases: 5. Germline V gene lookup returns CDR1 SGDLS and CDR2 YYNGEE. The CDR3 sequence is 14 residues long. The CDR3 DNA reads as TGTGCCAGCAGCCCGCCGGGACAGCAAGAGACCCAGTACTTC. Translation: CASSPPGQQETQYF.

The chain combines TRBV2 with TRBJ1-4; D gene uncertain. The CDR3 spans 15 residues. Trimming left V 7 bases short and J 3 bases short, with 15 bases between. CDR1 SNHLY and CDR2 FYNNEI come from the germline V gene. The CDR3 sequence is CASTATDGPNEKLFF. The CDR3 DNA reads TGTGCCAGCACCGCTACCGACGGACCTAATGAAAAACTGTTTTTT.

The chain is built from TRBV2 and TRBJ1-2, with 7 nucleotides matching TRBD1. In germline, CDR1 is SNHLY, CDR2 FYNNEI. The junction had 13 bases not matched to a gene; V was cut back by 6 bases and J by 9 bases. The CDR3 covers 14 residues. CDR3 nucleotide sequence: TGTGCCAGCAGGCTTGACAGGGAAGAAGGAAGCTACACCTTC. It translates to CASRLDREEGSYTF.

V gene TRBV10-3 combines with J gene TRBJ2-5; 13 bases agree with TRBD2. CDR3 size: 15 residues. The germline V gene encodes CDR1 ENHRY and CDR2 SYGVKD. Trimming cost V 3 bases and J 5 bases; bases outside gene matches: 3. As DNA, the CDR3 is TGTGCCATCAGTGACGGGACTAGCGGGACGGAGACCCAGTACTTC. Translation: CAISDGTSGTETQYF.

V usage is TRBV28 and J usage is TRBJ1-1; possible D gene TRBD1, 5 bases. V dropped 10 bases and J dropped 11 bases, with 17 bases sitting between them. Germline V CDR1 and CDR2: MDHEN, SYDVKM. The CDR3 runs to 11 residues. CDR3 sequence: CAILGVSRAFF. The CDR3 coding sequence is TGTGCCATCCTGGGGGTATCTAGGGCTTTCTTT.

The sample holds many counts of this clonotype. The final CDR3 position lacks the conserved phenylalanine or tryptophan, pointing to a likely read error. It is unclear where the CDR3 begins or ends on the DNA, so no DNA is shown, and the CDR3 is as TCRdb lists it. The chain recombines TRBV9 with TRBJ1-1. The CDR3 length equals 8 residues, ends included. Germline-derived CDR1 and CDR2 are SGDLS and YYNGEE. The CDR3 region is CASSLGLA.

The sample holds a few counts of this clonotype. Here the CDR3 DNA reads TGTGCCAGCAGTTTATTTGGGGGAGCAGGGTCTGGAAACACCATATATTTT. Protein product: CASSLFGGAGSGNTIYF. The rearrangement uses TRBV28 and TRBJ1-3; possible D gene TRBD1, 5 bases. Germline assignment: CDR1 MDHEN and CDR2 SYDVKM. V lost 1 base and J lost 1, with 14 bases in between. The CDR3 loop spans 17 amino acids.

This clonotype was recorded at least ten times. The chain has TRBV11-2 and TRBJ2-7, with 8 nucleotides matching TRBD2. V lost 5 bases, J lost 6 bases, and 3 bases stayed unmatched. The germline CDR1 and CDR2 sequences are SGHAT and FQNNGV. The CDR3 contains 12 residues. Here the CDR3 DNA reads TGTGCCAGCAGCCCGGGGACTAGCGAGCAGTACTTC. Protein product: CASSPGTSEQYF.

This clonotype occurred many times. This sequence joins TRBV7-8 and TRBJ1-1, with a weak D call TRBD1 (6 bases). The V and J ends lost 8 bases and 1 base respectively, with 20 bases between them. The germline CDR1 and CDR2 sequences are SGHVS and FQNEAQ. This CDR3 has 16 amino acids. DNA for the CDR3: TGTGCCAGCTACGGCAGGGGTTCGTTAGGGAACACTGAAGCTTTCTTT. It codes for CASYGRGSLGNTEAFF.

The table lists this clonotype with many counts. One end of the junction is discordant with germline, which a read error may explain. The chain carries TRBV5-1 and TRBJ2-7, with D possibly TRBD1 on 5 matching bases. The CDR3 totals 11 residues. The germline V gene has CDR1 SGHRS and CDR2 YFSETQ. The CDR3 nucleotides read TGTGCCAGCAGTTTGGGGCTCGAGCAGTACTTC. It yields the protein CASSLGLEQYF.

The chain recombines TRBV2 with TRBJ2-7; D possibly corresponds to TRBD2 (6 bases). V gave up 3 bases and J gave up 7 bases, with 13 bases separating them. This CDR3 is built from 13 residues. Germline CDR1 reads SNHLY; CDR2 reads FYNNEI. Here the CDR3 DNA reads TGTGCCAGCAGTGACGGGACTGCCGGGGAGCAGTACTTC. Protein: CASSDGTAGEQYF.

The rearrangement uses TRBV29-1 and TRBJ2-5; D unresolved. The CDR3 runs to 10 residues. The germline V gene has CDR1 SQVTM and CDR2 ANQGSEA. V was clipped by 5 bases and J by 2 bases, with 3 bases between them. The CDR3 DNA follows: TGCAGCGTTTTTCAAGAGACCCAGTACTTC. Its protein is CSVFQETQYF.

The chain joins TRBV10-3 to TRBJ2-3, with unresolved D. V was shortened by 6 bases and J by 5 bases, with 12 bases between the two germline ends. The CDR3 runs 13 residues. Germline V gene sequence: CDR1 ENHRY, CDR2 SYGVKD. CDR3 coding DNA: TGTGCCATCAGCATCAACGAGGTAGATACGCAGTATTTT. Its protein is CAISINEVDTQYF.